The entry below gives a single T cell receptor beta chain sequence along with its context. What it binds is not known. Additional DNA sequences in this sample encode the identical CDR3. Germline V gene data show CDR1 as KGHSH and CDR2 as LQKENI. This CDR3 comprises 12 residues. V gave up 2 bases and J gave up 2 bases, with 0 bases separating them. Clones were read by immunoSEQ multiplex PCR, and TCRdb kept only the in-frame ones, dropping some. The sample lists over 85,000 clones; 94% were seen once. The record originates from a study of siplizumab effects on memory and regulatory T cells. Study-level findings and limits: Proof of suppressive function in proliferating Tregs from siplizumab cultures was not established. Siplizumab produced a significant reduction in alloreactive sequences that were traceable to unstimulated CD4+ memory cells.

The specimen sequenced was non-Treg CD4+ T cells sorted from blood. This TCR came from a human donor in good health. The rearrangement uses TRBV18 and TRBJ1-4; no clear D. The CDR3 region is CASSPTNEKLFF. As DNA, the CDR3 is TGTGCCAGCTCACCAACTAATGAAAAACTGTTTTTT.